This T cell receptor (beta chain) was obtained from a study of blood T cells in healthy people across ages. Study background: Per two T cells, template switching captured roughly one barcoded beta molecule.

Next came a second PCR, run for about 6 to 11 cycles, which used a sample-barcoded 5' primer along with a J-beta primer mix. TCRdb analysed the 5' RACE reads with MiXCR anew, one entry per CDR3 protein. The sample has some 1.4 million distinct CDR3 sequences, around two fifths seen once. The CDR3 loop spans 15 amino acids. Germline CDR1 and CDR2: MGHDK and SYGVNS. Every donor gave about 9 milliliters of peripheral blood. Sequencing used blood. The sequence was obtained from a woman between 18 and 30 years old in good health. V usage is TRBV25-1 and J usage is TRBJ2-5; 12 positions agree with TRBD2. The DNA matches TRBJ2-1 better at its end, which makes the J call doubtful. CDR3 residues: CASSGLAGVGETQFF. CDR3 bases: TGTGCCAGCAGTGGACTAGCGGGAGTTGGAGAGACCCAGTTCTTC.